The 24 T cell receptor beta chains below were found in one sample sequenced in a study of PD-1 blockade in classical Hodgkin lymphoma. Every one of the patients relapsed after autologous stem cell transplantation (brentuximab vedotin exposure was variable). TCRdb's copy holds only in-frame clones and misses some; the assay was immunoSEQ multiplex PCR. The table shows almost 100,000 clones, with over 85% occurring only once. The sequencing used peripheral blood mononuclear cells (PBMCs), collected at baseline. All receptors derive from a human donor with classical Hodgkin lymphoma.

CDR3: CASSPAGQGSTEAFF. CDR3 sequence (DNA): TGTGCCAGTAGTCCCGCGGGACAGGGGAGTACTGAAGCTTTCTTT. The rearrangement uses TRBV19 and TRBJ1-1, with 10 positions matching TRBD1. After removal of 5 bases from V and 5 bases from J, the junction contained 8 bases not matched to a gene. Germline V gives CDR1 LNHDA, CDR2 SQIVND (reference sequence). CDR3 length equals 15 residues.

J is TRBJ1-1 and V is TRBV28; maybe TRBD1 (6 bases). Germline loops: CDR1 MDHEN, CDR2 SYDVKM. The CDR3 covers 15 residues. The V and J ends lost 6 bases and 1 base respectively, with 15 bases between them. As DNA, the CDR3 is TGTGCCAGCAGACCTCAGGGGACGGGGAACACTGAAGCTTTCTTT. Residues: CASRPQGTGNTEAFF.

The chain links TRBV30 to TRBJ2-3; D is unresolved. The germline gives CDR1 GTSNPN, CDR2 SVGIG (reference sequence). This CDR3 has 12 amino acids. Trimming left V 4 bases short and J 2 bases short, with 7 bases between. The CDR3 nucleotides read TGTGCCTGGACGAAGGTCACAGATACGCAGTATTTT. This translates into CAWTKVTDTQYF.

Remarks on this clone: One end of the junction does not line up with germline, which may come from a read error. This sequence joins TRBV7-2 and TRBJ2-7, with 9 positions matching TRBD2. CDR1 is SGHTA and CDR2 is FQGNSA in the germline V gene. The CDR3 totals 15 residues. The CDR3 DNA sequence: TGTGCCAGCAGCTTAGCCGGGACTAGCTCCCACGAGCAGTACTTC. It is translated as CASSLAGTSSHEQYF.

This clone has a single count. The CDR3 DNA reads as TGCAGCGCTACTAGGACAGGGGGTAGCACAGATACGCAGTATTTT. Translation: CSATRTGGSTDTQYF. The chain recombines TRBV29-1 with TRBJ2-3; TRBD1 matches at 10 bases. With V trimmed by 7 bases and J by 0 bases, 7 bases remained unmatched. Germline V gene lookup returns CDR1 SQVTM and CDR2 ANQGSEA. The CDR3 sequence is 15 residues long.

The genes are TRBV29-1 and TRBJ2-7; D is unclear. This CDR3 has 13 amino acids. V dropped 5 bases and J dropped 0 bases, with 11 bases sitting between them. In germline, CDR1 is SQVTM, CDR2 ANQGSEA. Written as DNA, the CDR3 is TGCAGCGTTTTATTCTCCTCCTCCTACGAGCAGTACTTC. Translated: CSVLFSSSYEQYF.

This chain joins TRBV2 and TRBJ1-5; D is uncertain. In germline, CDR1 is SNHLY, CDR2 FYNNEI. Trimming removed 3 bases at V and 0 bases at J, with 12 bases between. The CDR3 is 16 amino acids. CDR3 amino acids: CASSEGSEYSNQPQHF. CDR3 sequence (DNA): TGTGCCAGCAGTGAGGGGTCGGAATATAGCAATCAGCCCCAGCATTTT.

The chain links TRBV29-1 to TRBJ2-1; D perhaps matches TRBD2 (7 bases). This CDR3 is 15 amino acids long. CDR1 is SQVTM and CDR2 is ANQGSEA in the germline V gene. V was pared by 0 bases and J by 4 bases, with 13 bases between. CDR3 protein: CSVEEEGGGYNEQFF. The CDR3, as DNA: TGCAGCGTTGAAGAGGAAGGGGGGGGTTACAATGAGCAGTTCTTC.

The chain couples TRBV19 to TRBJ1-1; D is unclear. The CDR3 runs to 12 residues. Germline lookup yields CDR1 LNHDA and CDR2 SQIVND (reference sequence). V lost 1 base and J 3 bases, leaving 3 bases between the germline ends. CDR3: CASSIVDTEAFF. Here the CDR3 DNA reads TGTGCCAGTAGTATAGTGGACACTGAAGCTTTCTTT.

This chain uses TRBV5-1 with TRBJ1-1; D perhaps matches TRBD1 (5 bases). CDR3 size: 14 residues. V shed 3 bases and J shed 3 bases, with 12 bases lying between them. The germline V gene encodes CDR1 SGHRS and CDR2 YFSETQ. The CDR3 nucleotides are TGCGCCAGCAGCTCGTGGGACTTAGACACTGAAGCTTTCTTT. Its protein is CASSSWDLDTEAFF. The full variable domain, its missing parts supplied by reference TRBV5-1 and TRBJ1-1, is KAGVTQTPRYLIKTRGQQVTLSCSPISGHRSVSWYQQTPGQGLQFLFEYFSETQRNKGNFPGRFSGRQFSNSRSEMNVSTLELGDSALYLCASSSWDLDTEAFFGQGTRLTVV.

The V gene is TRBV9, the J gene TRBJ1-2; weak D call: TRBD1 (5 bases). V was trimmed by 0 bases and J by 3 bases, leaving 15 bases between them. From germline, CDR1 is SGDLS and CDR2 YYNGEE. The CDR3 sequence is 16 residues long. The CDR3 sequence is CASSVEPRRDHYGYTF. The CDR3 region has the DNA TGTGCCAGCAGCGTAGAGCCGCGCAGGGACCACTATGGCTACACCTTC.

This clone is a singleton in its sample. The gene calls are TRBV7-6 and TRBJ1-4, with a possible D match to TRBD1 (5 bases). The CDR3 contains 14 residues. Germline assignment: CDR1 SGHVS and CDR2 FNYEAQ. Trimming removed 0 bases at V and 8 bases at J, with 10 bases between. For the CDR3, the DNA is TGTGCCAGCAGCTTAGCCATTGGGGGGGAAAAACTGTTTTTT. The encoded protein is CASSLAIGGEKLFF.

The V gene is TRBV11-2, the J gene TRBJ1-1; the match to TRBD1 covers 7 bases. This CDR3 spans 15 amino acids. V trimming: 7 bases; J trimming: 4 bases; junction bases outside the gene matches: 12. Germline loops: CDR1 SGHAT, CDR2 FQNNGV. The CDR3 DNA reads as TGTGCCAGCACCGCCCGACAGGGAAGGTTCACTGAAGCTTTCTTT. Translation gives CASTARQGRFTEAFF.

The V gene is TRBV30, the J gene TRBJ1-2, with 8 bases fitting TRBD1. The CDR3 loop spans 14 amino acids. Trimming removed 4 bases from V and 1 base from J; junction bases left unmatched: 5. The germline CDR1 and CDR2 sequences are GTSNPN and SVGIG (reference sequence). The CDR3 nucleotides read TGTGCCTGGACCCCAGGGGGCCTTAACTATGGCTACACCTTC. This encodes CAWTPGGLNYGYTF.

CDR3 DNA sequence: TGCGCCAGCAGCCAAGTGGGATGGGGCTACGAGCAGTACTTC. Translation gives CASSQVGWGYEQYF. The rearrangement links TRBV4-1 to TRBJ2-7, with D hard to call. The germline V gene encodes CDR1 MGHRA and CDR2 YSYEKL. The V end lost 1 base, the J end lost 3 bases, and 10 bases lay between the germline ends. The length of the CDR3 is 14 residues.

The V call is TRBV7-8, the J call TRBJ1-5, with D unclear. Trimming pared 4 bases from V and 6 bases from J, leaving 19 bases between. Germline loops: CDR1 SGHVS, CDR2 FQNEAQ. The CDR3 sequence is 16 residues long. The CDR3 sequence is CASSSIERGFGQPQHF. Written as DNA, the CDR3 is TGTGCCAGCAGCTCAATCGAGCGAGGGTTCGGTCAGCCCCAGCATTTT.

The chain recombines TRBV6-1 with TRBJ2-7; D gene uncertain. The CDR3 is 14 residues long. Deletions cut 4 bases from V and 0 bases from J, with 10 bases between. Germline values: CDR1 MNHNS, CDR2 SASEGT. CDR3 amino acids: CASSAFLASYEQYF. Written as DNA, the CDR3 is TGTGCCAGCAGTGCTTTCCTTGCCTCCTACGAGCAGTACTTC.

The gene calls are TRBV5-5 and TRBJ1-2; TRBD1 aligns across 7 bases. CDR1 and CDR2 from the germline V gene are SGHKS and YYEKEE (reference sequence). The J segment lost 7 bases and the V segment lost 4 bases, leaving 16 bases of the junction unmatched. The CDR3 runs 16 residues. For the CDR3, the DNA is TGTGCCAGCAGCGTACAATGGGACAGATCCGGGGTTGGCTACACCTTC. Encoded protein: CASSVQWDRSGVGYTF.

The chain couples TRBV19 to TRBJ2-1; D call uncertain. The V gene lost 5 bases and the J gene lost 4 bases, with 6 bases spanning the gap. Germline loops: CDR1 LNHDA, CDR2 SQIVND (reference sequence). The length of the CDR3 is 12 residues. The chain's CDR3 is CASSEDYNEQFF. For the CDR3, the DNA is TGTGCCAGTAGTGAGGATTACAATGAGCAGTTCTTC.

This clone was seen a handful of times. The chain's CDR3 is CASAPDGLVYEQYF. The CDR3 nucleotides are TGTGCCAGCGCCCCAGACGGCCTCGTTTACGAGCAGTACTTC. The genes are TRBV6-5 and TRBJ2-7, with D unclear. Between the trimmed V and J ends, which lost 8 bases and 4 bases, there was a span of 18 bases. This CDR3 is built from 14 residues. CDR1 and CDR2 (germline): MNHEY, SVGAGI.

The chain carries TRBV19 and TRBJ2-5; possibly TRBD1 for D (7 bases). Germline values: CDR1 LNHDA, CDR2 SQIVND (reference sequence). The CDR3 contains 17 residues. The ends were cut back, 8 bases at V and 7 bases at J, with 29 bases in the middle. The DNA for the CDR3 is TGTGCCAGTGGAAACAGGGGAGGTATACCCGGTGAGGCGACCCAGTACTTC. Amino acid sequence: CASGNRGGIPGEATQYF.

The CDR3 DNA sequence: TGTGCCAGCAGCCCACAAACCCCGGGGGGAGTTAACACTGAAGCTTTCTTT. It is translated as CASSPQTPGGVNTEAFF. V usage is TRBV5-4 and J usage is TRBJ1-1, with TRBD1 as a possible D gene (5 bases). Trimming pared 4 bases from V and 2 bases from J, leaving 21 bases between. CDR1 SGHNT and CDR2 YYREEE come from the germline V gene (reference sequence). The CDR3 spans 17 residues.

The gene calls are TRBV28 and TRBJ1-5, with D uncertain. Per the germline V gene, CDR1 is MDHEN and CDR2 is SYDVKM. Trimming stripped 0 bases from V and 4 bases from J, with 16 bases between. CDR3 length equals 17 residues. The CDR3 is CASSLWSVAGMNQPQHF. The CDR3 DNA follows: TGTGCCAGCAGTTTATGGTCCGTCGCGGGGATGAATCAGCCCCAGCATTTT.

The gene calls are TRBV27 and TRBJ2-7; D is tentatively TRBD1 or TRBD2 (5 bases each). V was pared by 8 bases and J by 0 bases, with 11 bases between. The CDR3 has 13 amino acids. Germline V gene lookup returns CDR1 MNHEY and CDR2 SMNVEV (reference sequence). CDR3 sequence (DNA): TGTGCCAGCGCTTGGGGGAGCTCCTACGAGCAGTACTTC. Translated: CASAWGSSYEQYF.